This record covers a single T cell receptor beta chain. Antigen unknown. The sample comes from a study of shared clonotypes between healthy human individuals. Study-level results: What naive subsets generally showed was a larger estimated richness than memory subsets showed. A handful of donors showed sharing of approximately 4.7% of naive CD4 clonotypes.

The assay ran at deep level. Sequencing was performed with immunoSEQ multiplex PCR; in TCRdb, only in-frame clones are kept and a portion is missing. The sample lists about 1,500,000 clones, approximately 97% occurring once. Trimming removed 3 bases at V and 2 bases at J, with 13 bases between. Germline V gives CDR1 SGHNT, CDR2 YENEEA. The CDR3 length is 16 residues. The rearrangement uses TRBV11-3 and TRBJ2-2; no clear D. What was sequenced was naive CD4+ T cells sorted from blood. As to subset: CD45RA+ positively selected. The sequence was obtained from a man aged 30 to 39 in good health. The CDR3 DNA follows: TGTGCCAGCAGCTTGGGTAGGGCGGAAAACACCGGGGAGCTGTTTTTT. As protein: CASSLGRAENTGELFF.